The 6 T cell receptor beta chains below come from one sample, sequenced in a study of beta chain features in type 1 diabetes. The authors reverse transcribed all of the isolated RNA, so sequencing captured expressed TCRB transcripts. Assay used: immunoSEQ multiplex PCR; TCRdb lists only in-frame clones, some missing. The top ten clones hold around 0.044% of a sample with about 350,000 clones, about 19% of them seen once. Sequenced input: naive CD4+ T cells from blood. Source of these receptors: a woman under 30 in good health.

A few counts support this clone. CDR3 region: CASSLGRNNEQFF. The CDR3 nucleotides read TGTGCCAGCAGCTTAGGGCGGAACAATGAGCAGTTCTTC. This sequence joins TRBV11-2 and TRBJ2-1; unclear D gene. CDR3 length equals 13 residues. Trimming removed 1 base at V and 5 bases at J, with 6 bases between. CDR1 is SGHAT and CDR2 is FQNNGV in the germline V gene. The full variable domain, its missing parts supplied by reference TRBV11-2 and TRBJ2-1, is EAGVAQSPRYKIIEKRQSVAFWCNPISGHATLYWYQQILGQGPKLLIQFQNNGVVDDSQLPKDRFSAERLKGVDSTLKIQPAKLEDSAVYLCASSLGRNNEQFFGPGTRLTVL.

The chain recombines TRBV29-1 with TRBJ2-7; 9 positions match TRBD1. V was clipped by 7 bases and J by 3 bases; unmatched bases: 13. Germline V gene lookup returns CDR1 SQVTM and CDR2 ANQGSEA. The CDR3 has 15 amino acids. The CDR3 DNA reads TGCAGCGCCGAGGGGACAGGGTACTTGGGCTACGAGCAGTACTTC. Translation gives CSAEGTGYLGYEQYF.

The chain combines TRBV5-1 with TRBJ1-1, with 10 bases that match TRBD1. Trimming took 2 bases from V and 1 from J; bases not matched to a gene: 2. This CDR3 has 15 residues. Germline V gene lookup returns CDR1 SGHRS and CDR2 YFSETQ. CDR3 residues: CASSLGDRGNTEAFF. The CDR3 DNA reads TGCGCCAGCAGCTTAGGGGACAGGGGGAACACTGAAGCTTTCTTT.

The rearrangement uses TRBV7-2 and TRBJ2-2, with 7 bases matching TRBD2. CDR1 SGHTA and CDR2 FQGNSA come from the germline V gene. The CDR3 is 16 residues long. J lost 3 bases, V lost 1 base, and 5 bases had no gene match. This CDR3 is CASSLVFAGDTGELFF. The CDR3 DNA is TGTGCCAGCAGCTTAGTATTTGCGGGAGACACCGGGGAGCTGTTTTTT.

The V call is TRBV6-5, the J call TRBJ2-7; 7 positions agree with TRBD1. The CDR3 is 15 amino acids. The V gene end was trimmed by 2 bases and the J gene end by 2 bases; junction bases not matched to a gene: 6. Per germline, CDR1 MNHEY and CDR2 SVGAGI. CDR3: CASSYRGLGTYEQYF. For the CDR3, the DNA is TGTGCCAGCAGTTACAGGGGGCTGGGCACCTACGAGCAGTACTTC.

This clone was counted between two and nine times. The chain is built from TRBV11-1 and TRBJ2-7; a possible D gene is TRBD1 (5 bases). The CDR3 has 14 amino acids. Looked up from germline, CDR1 is SGHAT and CDR2 is FQDESV (reference sequence). The germline V and J ends were trimmed by 3 bases and 3 bases, with 12 bases remaining between them. The CDR3, as DNA: TGTGCCAGCAGCTTTAGACAGAGAGGCTACGAGCAGTACTTC. Amino acids: CASSFRQRGYEQYF. The full variable domain, with the rest looked up from reference TRBV11-1 and TRBJ2-7, is EAEVAQSPRYKITEKSQAVAFWCDPISGHATLYWYRQILGQGPELLVQFQDESVVDDSQLPKDRFSAERLKGVDSTLKIQPAELGDSAMYLCASSFRQRGYEQYFGPGTRLTVT.